This record looks at one T cell receptor beta chain sequence and its context. The antigen is unknown. These data belong to a study of cytomegalovirus exposure and HLA in healthy donors. Overall study results and limits: Among the sequence variants, a highly shared cluster was likely an artifact of sequencing. TCR beta V- and J-gene trimming was later associated with a missense DCLRE1C variant. The investigators catalogued 150 to 200 TCR beta chains as cytomegalovirus-associated.

Despite likely unrecorded immune exposures, the donors were nominally healthy at the time of sampling. The CDR3 totals 17 residues. V lost 0 bases, J lost 2 bases, and 9 bases stayed unmatched. Germline V gene lookup returns CDR1 SGHDT and CDR2 YYEEEE. Vbeta (60) and Jbeta (13) primers were used in the PCR. Here immunoSEQ multiplex PCR was the method, and the copy in TCRdb shows in-frame clones only, minus some. The table lists 90,000 to 120,000 clones, roughly 70% of them singletons. Sequenced input: PBMCs. The TCR comes from a woman aged 40 to 50 in good health and CMV-seropositive. V is TRBV5-6 and J is TRBJ2-7, with TRBD2 identical over 9 bases. The CDR3 region has the DNA TGTGCCAGCAGCTTGGGGGAGGGGCTAGCGGGAACCTACGAGCAGTACTTC. The encoded protein is CASSLGEGLAGTYEQYF.